The sequence of this T cell receptor beta chain was determined in a study of T-cell memory formation after mild COVID-19. Overall study context: Across donors, TCR clusters were largely donor specific.

This clonotype was detected once. A single record per CDR3 protein comes from TCRdb applying MiXCR to the 5' RACE reads. The sample has 110,000 to 150,000 distinct CDR3 sequences; 20% to 25% are singletons. The J segment lost 0 bases and the V segment lost 2 bases, leaving 9 bases of the junction unmatched. Germline V gene lookup returns CDR1 SGDLS and CDR2 YYNGEE. This CDR3 comprises 19 residues. Sequencing was done on a sample of PBMCs or a T cell subset sorted from them (not recorded which). The chain employs TRBV9 and TRBJ2-1; 12 bases match TRBD2. The sequence was obtained from an adult woman who had mild COVID-19 (a few samples of this study predate the infection). Cell type and time point are not known. CDR3 protein: CASSVRLLAGGASYNEQFF. CDR3 nucleotide sequence: TGTGCCAGCAGCGTCAGGTTACTAGCGGGGGGCGCCTCCTACAATGAGCAGTTCTTC.